One T cell receptor (beta chain) is described in this entry. Its recognized antigen is unknown. Base qualities are not recorded, but no much larger clone differs from it by a single base. Taken from the germline V gene (reference sequence), the CDR1 and CDR2 loops are SEHNR and FQNEAQ. The CDR3, cysteine through phenylalanine, is 16 amino acids long. The retained sequence is limited to the CDR3, 48 bases, with the frame set at the first base. V gives up 3 bases and J gives up 5 bases, and the segment between their germline ends measures 16 bases. To sequence the TCRbeta CDR3 region, genomic DNA was isolated from the sorted cells. The immunoSEQ Assay was used for sequencing of TCRbeta CDR3 regions. TCRdb took this table from immuneACCESS and kept in-frame rearrangements with V and J called. Such tables lack part of the clones; where checked against another copy, unresolved V genes explain under half of the gap, and the rest is unexplained. Counted in this sample were 65,000 to 80,000 clones; roughly 90% of them appeared once. Around 0.53% of the sample goes to the ten largest clones.

These data come from a study of OX40 agonist ivuxolimab in advanced cancers. With regard to the full study: The costimulatory receptor OX40 (CD134) was targeted by ivuxolimab, a fully human IgG2 agonistic monoclonal antibody. Intravenous ivuxolimab was administered to patients every 2 weeks at six dose levels: 0.01, 0.1, 0.3, 1.5, 3 and 10 mg/kg. Of the approximately 50 patients in dose escalation, about 20 had hepatocellular carcinoma, some 15 had melanoma, 9 had renal cell carcinoma and 9 had head and neck cancer. A male proportion of roughly 80% and a mean age of roughly 55 years, ranging from about 23 to 79, were recorded for the dose-escalation cohort. Patients were allowed to have had prior anti-PD-1, anti-PD-L1 or anti-CTLA-4 therapy, and more than 35% of the dose-escalation patients had been treated with checkpoint inhibitors. Three dose-escalation patients achieved partial responses, one with hepatocellular carcinoma and two with cutaneous melanoma. The purpose of peripheral TCRbeta sequencing was to test whether ivuxolimab changed TCR sequence diversity and led to clonal T-cell expansion. The paper reports the monotherapy dose-escalation portion (N of about 52 patients) of the phase I ivuxolimab trial. Findings and caveats that apply to the study as a whole: After ivuxolimab, more expanded clones were found on average in CD8+ T cells than in CD4+ T cells. In partial responders in the 0.1-3.0 mg/kg groups, normalized peripheral clonal expansion was found to be among the lowest, especially among CD8+ T cells. At doses of 0.1 to 3.0 mg/kg, clonal expansion of both CD4+ and CD8+ blood T cells was observed from baseline to week 6. Low levels of normalized T-cell clonal expansion were also seen in some patients who did not respond. The antigen specificity of the clonally expanded peripheral T cells was not determined.

The trial excluded patients who had a history of autoimmune disease or who were on systemic immunosuppression. Peripheral blood for TCR sequencing was drawn from every dose cohort at baseline, at cycle 4 day 1 and at cycle 7 day 1. Samples came from an open-label, multicenter, first-in-human phase I dose-escalation trial of ivuxolimab. Adults with locally advanced or metastatic head and neck squamous cell, hepatocellular, melanoma or renal cell carcinoma were enrolled in the trial. Before TCR sequencing, CD4+ T cells and CD8+ T cells were sorted from peripheral blood as separate populations. This specimen was CD4+ or CD8+ T cells sorted from blood, taken in a trial of the OX40 agonist ivuxolimab. This TCR was sampled from an adult with an advanced solid tumor such as melanoma, head and neck, liver or kidney cancer. Here the chain combines TRBV7-9 and TRBJ2-2; a tentative D call is TRBD1 (5 bases match). CDR3 region: CASSFFQGGRTGELFF. The base sequence is TGTGCCAGCAGCTTTTTTCAGGGTGGTCGGACCGGGGAGCTGTTTTTT.